This TCR beta chain was found in a study of graft-versus-host responses after intestinal transplantation (dated by TCRdb to the early 2020s). In the study overall: The transplants that recipients received were multivisceral, liver-intestinal, or isolated intestinal. Every recipient was given anti-thymocyte globulin induction, then maintenance tacrolimus and steroids for 2 to 3 years. Bulk TCR-beta CDR3 sequencing was used to track graft-versus-host and host-versus-graft alloreactive T cell clones in the graft, circulation and bone marrow after intestinal transplantation. Alloreactive clones were identified by sequencing pre-transplant mixed lymphocyte reaction products and comparing them with unstimulated pre-transplant donor and recipient T cells. The cohort enrolled 20 to 30 intestinal transplant recipients including one retransplant, and 3 patients lacking pretransplant specimens were excluded. A peak of at least 4% donor T cells among recipient peripheral blood mononuclear cells was the definition used for donor T cell macrochimerism. Rather than being sequenced by the commercial service, samples from a few later patients were sequenced in-house on an Illumina MiSeq and processed with MiXCR. The research as a whole found: Early after transplant, peak levels of circulating GvH clones were associated with declines in HvG clones. GvH clones were detected in recipient bone marrow, and some appeared earlier in ileal mucosa or blood, consistent with an intestinal mucosal origin. Patients with donor T cell macrochimerism had high GvH to HvG T cell clonal ratios in their allografts. The conclusions were limited by the relatively low number and heterogeneity of the intestinal transplant patients.

CDR1 and CDR2 are drawn from the germline V gene: MNHEY, SVGAGI. V loses 0 bases of germline sequence and J loses 2 bases, and the interval between the two ends is 11 bases. Inclusive of the bounding cysteine and phenylalanine, the CDR3 is 15 residues long. CDR3 DNA is the only sequence kept; it has 45 bases, read in frame from the first base. Regarding this clone: Its antigen is still unknown. Base qualities were left out, and no much larger clone turns up one base away.

The method behind the library was the immunoSEQ multiplex PCR assay. For most patients, genomic DNA was isolated using the Qiagen DNeasy Blood and Tissue Kit and was shipped frozen to Adaptive Biotechnologies for TCR sequencing. For most patients, genomic DNA was subjected to high-throughput TCR-beta CDR3 sequencing by Adaptive Biotechnologies. Regarding the original processing steps: TCR sequencing data for over 15 patients were retrieved from Adaptive's ImmunoSEQ software; a few other patients were processed with MiXCR and VDJtools. To correct CD4 versus CD8 sorting errors, sequences present in both subsets at a frequency ratio below 5:1 were removed. CDR3 nucleotide sequences shared by donor and recipient were removed because the origin of these sequences could not be assigned. To count as alloreactive, a clone needed at least 2-fold expansion over unstimulated cells and a minimum CFSE-low frequency of 0.002% (template counts) or 0.001% (read counts). A clone was considered mappable if detected in the sequenced pre-transplant spleen, lymph node, or MLR CFSE-low populations of the donor or recipient. The cumulative frequency of alloreactive clones was calculated as a percentage of all sequences, weighted by copy number. TCRdb holds this immuneACCESS table with in-frame rearrangements only. Some clones are missing; in checked studies, unresolved V genes explain under half, and the rest has no known cause. V, J and clone size are taken as reported in that table, and D and trimming were inferred from the DNA itself. The sample table contains about 92,000 clones; only one count was recorded for 90% to 95% of them. Roughly 6% of the sample belongs to the ten largest clones.

The sample's time point, from its label and the paper: cells obtained before transplantation from donor or recipient. CD3+CD4+ and CD3+CD8+ populations were FACS-sorted from unstimulated pre-transplant donor and recipient cells taken from spleen or lymph nodes. The chain links TRBV6-5 with TRBJ2-7, with the D call perhaps TRBD1 or TRBD2, as 6 bases match in each case. This receptor was identified in a human donor who received an intestinal transplant. The sample was unstimulated CD8+ T cells sorted from spleen or lymph node cells, taken before intestinal transplant. The CDR3 region: CASSYSRGRPYEQYF. The nucleotides are TGTGCCAGCAGTTACTCACGGGGGCGACCCTACGAGCAGTACTTC.